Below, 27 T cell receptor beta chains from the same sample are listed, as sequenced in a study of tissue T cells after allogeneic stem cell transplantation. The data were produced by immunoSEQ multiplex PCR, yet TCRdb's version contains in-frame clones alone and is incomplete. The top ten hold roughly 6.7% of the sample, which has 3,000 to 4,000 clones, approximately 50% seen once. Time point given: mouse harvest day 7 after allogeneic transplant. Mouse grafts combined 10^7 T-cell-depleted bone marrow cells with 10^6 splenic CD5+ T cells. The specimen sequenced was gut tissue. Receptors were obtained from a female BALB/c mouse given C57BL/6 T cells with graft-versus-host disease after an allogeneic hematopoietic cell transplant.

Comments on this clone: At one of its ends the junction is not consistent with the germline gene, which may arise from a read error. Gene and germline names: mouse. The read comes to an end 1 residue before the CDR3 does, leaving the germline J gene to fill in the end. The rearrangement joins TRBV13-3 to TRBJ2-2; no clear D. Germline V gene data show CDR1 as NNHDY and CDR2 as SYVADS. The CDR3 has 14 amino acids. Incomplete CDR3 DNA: TGTGCCGGCAGTGCGTACAGAAACACCGGGCAGCTCTAC. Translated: CAGSAYRNTGQLY. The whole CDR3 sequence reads CAGSAYRNTGQLYF.

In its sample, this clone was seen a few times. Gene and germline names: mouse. Incomplete CDR3 DNA: TGTGCCAGCAGTCCCGGACAAGACTATAATTCGCCCCTCTAC. It specifies CASSPGQDYNSPLY. The CDR3 in full is CASSPGQDYNSPLYF. This chain connects TRBV15 to TRBJ1-6, with a weak D call TRBD1 (5 bases). The read terminates 1 residue before the CDR3 end, so the remaining end is supplied by the germline J gene. TRBJ1-6 is treated as an ORF (open reading frame) with a function not yet certain. CDR1 is SGHND, CDR2 FRSKSL, per germline. This CDR3 has 15 residues. V was cut by 5 bases and J by 3 bases, with 11 bases left in between.

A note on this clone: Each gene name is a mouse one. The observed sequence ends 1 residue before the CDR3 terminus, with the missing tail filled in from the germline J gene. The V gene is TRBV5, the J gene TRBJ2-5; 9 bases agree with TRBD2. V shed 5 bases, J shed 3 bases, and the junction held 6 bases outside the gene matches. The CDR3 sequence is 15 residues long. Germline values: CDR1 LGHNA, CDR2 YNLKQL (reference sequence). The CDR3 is CASSVWTGVQDTQYF. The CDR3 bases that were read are TGTGCCAGCAGCGTCTGGACTGGGGTTCAAGACACCCAGTAC.

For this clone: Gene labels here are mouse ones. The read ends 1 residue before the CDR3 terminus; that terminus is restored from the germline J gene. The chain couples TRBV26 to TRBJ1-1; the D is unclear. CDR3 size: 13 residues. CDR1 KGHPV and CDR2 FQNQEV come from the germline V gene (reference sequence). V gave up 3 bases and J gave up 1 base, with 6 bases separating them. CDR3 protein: CASSLDGNTEVFF. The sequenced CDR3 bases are TGTGCCAGCAGTCTCGACGGGAACACAGAAGTCTTC.

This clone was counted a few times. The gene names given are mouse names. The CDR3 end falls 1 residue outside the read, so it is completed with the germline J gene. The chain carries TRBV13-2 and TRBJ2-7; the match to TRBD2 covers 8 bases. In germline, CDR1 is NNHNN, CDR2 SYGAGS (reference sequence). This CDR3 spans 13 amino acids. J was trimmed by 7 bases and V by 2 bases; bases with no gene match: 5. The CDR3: CASGDWGAGEQYF. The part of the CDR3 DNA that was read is TGTGCCAGCGGTGACTGGGGGGCTGGGGAACAGTAC.

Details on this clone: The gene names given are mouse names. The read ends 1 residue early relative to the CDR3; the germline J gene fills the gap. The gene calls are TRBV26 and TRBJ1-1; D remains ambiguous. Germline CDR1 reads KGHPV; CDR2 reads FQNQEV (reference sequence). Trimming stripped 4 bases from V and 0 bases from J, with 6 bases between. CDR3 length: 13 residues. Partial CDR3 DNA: TGTGCCAGCAGTCGTCAGCCAAACACAGAAGTCTTC. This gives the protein CASSRQPNTEVF. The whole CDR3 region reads CASSRQPNTEVFF.

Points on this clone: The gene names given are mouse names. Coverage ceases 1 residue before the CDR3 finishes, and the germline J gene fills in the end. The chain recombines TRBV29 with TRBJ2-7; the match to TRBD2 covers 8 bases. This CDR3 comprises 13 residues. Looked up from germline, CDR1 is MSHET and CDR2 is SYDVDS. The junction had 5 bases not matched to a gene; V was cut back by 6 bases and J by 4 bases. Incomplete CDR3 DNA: TGTGCTAGCAGAAGAGACTGGGGATATGAACAGTAC. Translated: CASRRDWGYEQY. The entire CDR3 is CASRRDWGYEQYF.

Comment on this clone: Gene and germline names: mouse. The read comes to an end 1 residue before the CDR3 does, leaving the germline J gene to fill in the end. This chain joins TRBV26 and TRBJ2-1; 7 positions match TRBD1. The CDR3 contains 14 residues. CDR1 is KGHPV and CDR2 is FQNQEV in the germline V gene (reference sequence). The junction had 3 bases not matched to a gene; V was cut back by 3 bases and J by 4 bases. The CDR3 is CASSLYRGYAEQFF. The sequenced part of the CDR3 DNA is TGTGCCAGCAGTCTTTACAGGGGTTATGCTGAGCAGTTC.

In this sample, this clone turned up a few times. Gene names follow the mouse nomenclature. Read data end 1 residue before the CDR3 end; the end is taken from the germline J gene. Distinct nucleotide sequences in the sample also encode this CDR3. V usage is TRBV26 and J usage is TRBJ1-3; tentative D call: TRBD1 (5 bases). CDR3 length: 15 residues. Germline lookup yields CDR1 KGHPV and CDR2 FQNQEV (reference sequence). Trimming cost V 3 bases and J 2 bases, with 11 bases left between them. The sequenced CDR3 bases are TGTGCCAGCAGTCTCGGGCAGGGAGCTGGAAATACGCTCTAT. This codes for CASSLGQGAGNTLY. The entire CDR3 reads CASSLGQGAGNTLYF.

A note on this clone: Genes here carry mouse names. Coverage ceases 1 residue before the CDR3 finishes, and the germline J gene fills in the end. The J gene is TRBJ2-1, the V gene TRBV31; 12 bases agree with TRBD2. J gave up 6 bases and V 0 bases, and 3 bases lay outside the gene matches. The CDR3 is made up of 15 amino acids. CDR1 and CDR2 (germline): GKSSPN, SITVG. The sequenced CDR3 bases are TGTGCCTGGAGTCTGGGGACTGGGGGGTTTGCTGAGCAGTTC. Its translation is CAWSLGTGGFAEQF. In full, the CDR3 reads CAWSLGTGGFAEQFF.

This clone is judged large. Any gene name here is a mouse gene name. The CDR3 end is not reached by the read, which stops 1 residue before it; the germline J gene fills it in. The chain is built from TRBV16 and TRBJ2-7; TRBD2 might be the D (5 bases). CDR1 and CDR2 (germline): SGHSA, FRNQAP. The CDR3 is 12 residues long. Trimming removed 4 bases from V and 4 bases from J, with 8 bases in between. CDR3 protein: CASSSWGYEQYF. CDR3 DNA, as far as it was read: TGTGCAAGCAGCTCATGGGGTTATGAACAGTAC.

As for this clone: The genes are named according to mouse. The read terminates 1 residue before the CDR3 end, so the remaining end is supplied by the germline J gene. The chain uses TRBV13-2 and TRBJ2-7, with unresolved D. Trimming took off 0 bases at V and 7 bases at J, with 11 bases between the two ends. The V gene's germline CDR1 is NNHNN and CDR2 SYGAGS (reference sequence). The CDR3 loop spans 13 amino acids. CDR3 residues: CASGDGWRREQYF. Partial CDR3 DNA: TGTGCCAGCGGTGATGGGTGGAGGCGGGAACAGTAC.

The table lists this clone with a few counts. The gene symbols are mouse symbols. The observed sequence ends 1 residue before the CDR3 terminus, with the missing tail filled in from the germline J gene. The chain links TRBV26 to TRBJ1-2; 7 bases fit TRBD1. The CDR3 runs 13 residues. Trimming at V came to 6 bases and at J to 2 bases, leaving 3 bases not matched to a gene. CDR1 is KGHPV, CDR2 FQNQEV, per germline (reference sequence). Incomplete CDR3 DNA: TGTGCCAGCAGCTTGACAGGGAACTCCGACTACACC. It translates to CASSLTGNSDYT. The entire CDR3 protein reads CASSLTGNSDYTF.

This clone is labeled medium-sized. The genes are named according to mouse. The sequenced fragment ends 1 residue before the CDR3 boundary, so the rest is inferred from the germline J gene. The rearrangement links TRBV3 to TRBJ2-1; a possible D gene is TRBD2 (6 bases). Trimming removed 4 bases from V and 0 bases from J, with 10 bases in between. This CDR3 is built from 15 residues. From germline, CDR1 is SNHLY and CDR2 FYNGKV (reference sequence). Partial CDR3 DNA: TGTGCCAGCAGCTCGAACTGGGTTAACTATGCTGAGCAGTTC. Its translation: CASSSNWVNYAEQF. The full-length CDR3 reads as CASSSNWVNYAEQFF.

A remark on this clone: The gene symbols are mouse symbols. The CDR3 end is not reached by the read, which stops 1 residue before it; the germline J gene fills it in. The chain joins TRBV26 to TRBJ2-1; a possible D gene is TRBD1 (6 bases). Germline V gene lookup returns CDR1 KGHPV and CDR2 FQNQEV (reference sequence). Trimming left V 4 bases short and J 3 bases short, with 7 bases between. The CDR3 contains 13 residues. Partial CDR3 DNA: TGTGCCAGCAGTCGGGACATCTATGCTGAGCAGTTC. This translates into CASSRDIYAEQF. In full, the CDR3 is CASSRDIYAEQFF.

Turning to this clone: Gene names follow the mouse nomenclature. The covered CDR3 bases are TGTGCCAGCAGTGGCGGAGCGGAAGAAACGCTGTAT. It yields the protein CASSGGAEETLY. The CDR3 reads in full as CASSGGAEETLYF. The rearrangement joins TRBV13-1 to TRBJ2-3; the D is unclear. The read terminates 1 residue before the CDR3 end, so the remaining end is supplied by the germline J gene. Germline V gene sequence: CDR1 NSHNY, CDR2 SYGAGN. The CDR3 is 13 amino acids. V shed 3 bases and J shed 5 bases, with 10 bases lying between them.

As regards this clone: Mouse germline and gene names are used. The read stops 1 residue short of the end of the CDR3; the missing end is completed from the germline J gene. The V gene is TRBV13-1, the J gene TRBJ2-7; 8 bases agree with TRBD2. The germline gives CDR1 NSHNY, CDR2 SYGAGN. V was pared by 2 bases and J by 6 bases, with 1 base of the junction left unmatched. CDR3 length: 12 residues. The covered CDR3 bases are TGTGCCAGCAGTGAGACTGGGGTTGAACAGTAC. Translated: CASSETGVEQY. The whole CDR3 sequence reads CASSETGVEQYF.

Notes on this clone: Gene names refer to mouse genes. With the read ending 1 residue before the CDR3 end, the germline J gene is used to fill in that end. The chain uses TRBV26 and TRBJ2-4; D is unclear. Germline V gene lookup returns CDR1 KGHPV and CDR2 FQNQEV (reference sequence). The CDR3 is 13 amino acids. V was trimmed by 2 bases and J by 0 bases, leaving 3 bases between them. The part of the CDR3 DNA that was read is TGTGCCAGCAGTCTGGCTAGTCAAAACACCTTGTAC. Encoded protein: CASSLASQNTLY. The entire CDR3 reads CASSLASQNTLYF.

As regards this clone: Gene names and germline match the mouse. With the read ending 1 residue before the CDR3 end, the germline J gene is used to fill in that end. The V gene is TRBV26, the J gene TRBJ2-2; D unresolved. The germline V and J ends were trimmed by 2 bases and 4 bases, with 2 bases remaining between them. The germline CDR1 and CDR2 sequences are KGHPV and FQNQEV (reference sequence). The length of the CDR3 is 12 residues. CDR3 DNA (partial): TGTGCCAGCAGTCTGGGCACCGGGCAGCTCTAC. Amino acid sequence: CASSLGTGQLY. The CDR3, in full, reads CASSLGTGQLYF.

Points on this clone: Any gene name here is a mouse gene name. CDR3 DNA (partial): TGTGCCAGCAGCCAAGATGGGGGACAGGGGGGTGAGCAGTTC. This translates into CASSQDGGQGGEQF. Given in full, the CDR3 is CASSQDGGQGGEQFF. The V gene is TRBV2, the J gene TRBJ2-1; 11 bases agree with TRBD1. The read gets to within 1 residue of the CDR3 end, and the germline J gene fills in the rest. Per the germline V gene, CDR1 is LGHNA and CDR2 is YSYQKL. This CDR3 is built from 15 residues. The J segment lost 9 bases and the V segment lost 0 bases, leaving 4 bases of the junction unmatched.

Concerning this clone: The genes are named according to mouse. The CDR3 bases that were read are TGTGCCAGCCTCCGGGACAGTAACTATGCTGAGCAGTTC. This codes for CASLRDSNYAEQF. The whole CDR3 is CASLRDSNYAEQFF. The V and J genes are TRBV26 and TRBJ2-1, with 7 bases lining up with TRBD1. The read comes to an end 1 residue before the CDR3 does, leaving the germline J gene to fill in the end. The V gene end was trimmed by 8 bases and the J gene end by 0 bases; junction bases not matched to a gene: 4. This CDR3 is built from 14 residues. Germline V gene sequence: CDR1 KGHPV, CDR2 FQNQEV (reference sequence).

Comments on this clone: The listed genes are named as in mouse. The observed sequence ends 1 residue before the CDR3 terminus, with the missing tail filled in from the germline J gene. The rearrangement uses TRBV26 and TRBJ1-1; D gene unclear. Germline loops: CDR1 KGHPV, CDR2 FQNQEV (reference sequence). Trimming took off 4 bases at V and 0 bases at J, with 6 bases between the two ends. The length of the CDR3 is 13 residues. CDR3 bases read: TGTGCCAGCAGTCCCCGCGCAAACACAGAAGTCTTC. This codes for CASSPRANTEVF. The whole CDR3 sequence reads CASSPRANTEVFF.

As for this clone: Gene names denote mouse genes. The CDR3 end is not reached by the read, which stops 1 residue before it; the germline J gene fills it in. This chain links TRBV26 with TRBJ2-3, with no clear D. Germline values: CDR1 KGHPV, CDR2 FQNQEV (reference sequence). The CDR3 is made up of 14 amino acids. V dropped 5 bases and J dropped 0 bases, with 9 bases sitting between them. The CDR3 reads CASSAGSSAETLYF. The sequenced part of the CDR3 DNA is TGTGCCAGCAGTGCGGGGTCTAGTGCAGAAACGCTGTAT.

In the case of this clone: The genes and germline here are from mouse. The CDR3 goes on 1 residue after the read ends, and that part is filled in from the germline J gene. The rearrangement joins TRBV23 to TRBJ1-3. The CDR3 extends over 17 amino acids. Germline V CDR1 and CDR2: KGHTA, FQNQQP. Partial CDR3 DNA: TGCTCCAGCAGTCAATCGGGGGGAGGGAATTCTGGAAATACGCTCTAT. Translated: CSSSQSGGGNSGNTLY. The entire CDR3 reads CSSSQSGGGNSGNTLYF. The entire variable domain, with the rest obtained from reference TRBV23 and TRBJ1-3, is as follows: DAAVTQKPRYLIKMKGQEAEMKCIPEKGHTAVFWYQQKQSKELKFLIYFQNQQPLDQIDMVKERFSAVCPSSSLCSLGIRTCEAEDSALYLCSSSQSGGGNSGNTLYFGEGSRLIVV.

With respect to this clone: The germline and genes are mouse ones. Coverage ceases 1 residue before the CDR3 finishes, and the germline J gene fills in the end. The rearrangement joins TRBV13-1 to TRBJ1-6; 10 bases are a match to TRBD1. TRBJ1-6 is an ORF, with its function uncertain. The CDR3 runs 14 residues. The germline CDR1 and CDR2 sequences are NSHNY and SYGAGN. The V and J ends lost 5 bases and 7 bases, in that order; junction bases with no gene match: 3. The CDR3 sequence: CASRQTGGNSPLYF. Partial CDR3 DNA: TGTGCCAGCAGACAGACAGGGGGCAATTCGCCCCTCTAC.

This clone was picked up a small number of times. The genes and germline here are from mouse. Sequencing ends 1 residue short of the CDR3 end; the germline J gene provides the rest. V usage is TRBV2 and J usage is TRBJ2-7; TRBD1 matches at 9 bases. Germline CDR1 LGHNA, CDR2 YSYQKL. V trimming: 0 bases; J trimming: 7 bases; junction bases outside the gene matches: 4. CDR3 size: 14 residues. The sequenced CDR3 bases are TGTGCCAGCAGCCAAGAGAACAGGGGGCTGGAACAGTAC. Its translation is CASSQENRGLEQY. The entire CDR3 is CASSQENRGLEQYF.

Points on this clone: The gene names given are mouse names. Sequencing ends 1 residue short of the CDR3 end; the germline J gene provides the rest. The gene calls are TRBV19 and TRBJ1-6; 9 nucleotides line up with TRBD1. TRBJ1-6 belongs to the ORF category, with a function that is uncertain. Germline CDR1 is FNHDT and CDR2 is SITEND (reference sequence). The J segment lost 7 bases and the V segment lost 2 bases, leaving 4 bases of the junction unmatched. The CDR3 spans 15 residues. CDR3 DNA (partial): TGTGCCAGCAGTATGGGACAGGGCGGGAATTCGCCCCTCTAC. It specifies CASSMGQGGNSPLY. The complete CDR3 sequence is CASSMGQGGNSPLYF.